The 15 T cell receptor beta chains reported below all come from one sample, sequenced in a study of beta chain features in type 1 diabetes. The authors reverse transcribed all of the isolated RNA, so sequencing captured expressed TCRB transcripts. Assay used: immunoSEQ multiplex PCR; TCRdb lists only in-frame clones, some missing. The sample contains about 360,000 clones, roughly an eighth of which appear only once. The sample consisted of naive CD4+ T cells from blood. The origin of the receptors is a man aged 18-30 years in good health.

For this clone: Other DNA sequences in the sample encode the same CDR3. V and J are TRBV6-5 and TRBJ1-6; 11 bases are shared with TRBD1. V shed 5 bases and J 8 bases; nucleotides not matched to a gene: 2. Germline lookup yields CDR1 MNHEY and CDR2 SVGAGI. This CDR3 region has 14 residues. The CDR3 is CASSRGQGDSPLHF. The DNA for the CDR3 is TGTGCCAGCAGTAGGGGACAGGGGGATTCACCCCTCCACTTT.

The J gene is TRBJ1-5, the V gene TRBV19, with D hard to call. V was cut by 0 bases and J by 5 bases, with 8 bases left in between. CDR3 size: 14 residues. Germline V gene sequence: CDR1 LNHDA, CDR2 SQIVND (reference sequence). The CDR3 sequence is CASSIEASYQPQHF. Written as DNA, the CDR3 is TGTGCCAGTAGTATAGAAGCGTCATATCAGCCCCAGCATTTT.

This clone has just a few counts. The genes are TRBV9 and TRBJ2-7, with a possible D match to TRBD2 (5 bases). Trimming stripped 3 bases from V and 2 bases from J, with 12 bases between. The CDR3 consists of 14 residues. Germline lookup yields CDR1 SGDLS and CDR2 YYNGEE. As DNA, the CDR3 is TGTGCCAGCAGCGCGTACGGTAGCGCCTACGAGCAGTACTTC. Residues: CASSAYGSAYEQYF.

This clone showed up just a few times. The V and J genes are TRBV7-2 and TRBJ1-1; maybe TRBD1 (6 bases). CDR3 length: 14 amino acids. V was cut by 6 bases and J by 6 bases, with 17 bases left in between. CDR1 and CDR2 (germline): SGHTA, FQGNSA. The DNA of the CDR3 is TGTGCCAGCAGTCGTACAGGGTTATGGGCTGAAGCTTTCTTT. Translating gives CASSRTGLWAEAFF.

This clone has just a few counts. The V gene is TRBV9, the J gene TRBJ2-7; a possible D gene is TRBD2 (6 bases). The CDR3 length is 15 residues. Germline lookup yields CDR1 SGDLS and CDR2 YYNGEE. Trimming took 0 bases from V and 9 from J, leaving 19 bases between them. The CDR3 DNA sequence: TGTGCCAGCAGCGTAGAAGGGAGGCGGGTAGTCGCGCAGTACTTC. This translates into CASSVEGRRVVAQYF.

The chain's CDR3 is CASSLSGQDHQPQHF. CDR3 DNA: TGTGCCAGCAGCTTAAGTGGACAGGACCATCAGCCCCAGCATTTT. The chain carries TRBV7-9 and TRBJ1-5, with TRBD1 matching over 7 bases. CDR1 SEHNR and CDR2 FQNEAQ come from the germline V gene (reference sequence). The J segment lost 5 bases and the V segment lost 2 bases, leaving 6 bases of the junction unmatched. The CDR3 totals 15 residues. Drawing the rest from reference TRBV7-9 and TRBJ1-5, the complete variable domain is DTGVSQNPRHKITKRGQNVTFRCDPISEHNRLYWYRQTLGQGPEFLTYFQNEAQLEKSRLLSDRFSAERPKGSFSTLEIQRTEQGDSAMYLCASSLSGQDHQPQHFGDGTRLSIL.

The chain combines TRBV14 with TRBJ2-2, with 9 positions matching TRBD1. V shed 6 bases and J 7 bases; nucleotides not matched to a gene: 9. CDR1 is SGHDN and CDR2 is FVKESK in the germline V gene. CDR3 length: 15 residues. The CDR3 DNA reads TGTGCCAGCAGGTCCGGGACAGGGCTTGTCGGGGAGCTGTTTTTT. This codes for CASRSGTGLVGELFF.

This clone was seen only a few times. The rearrangement links TRBV28 to TRBJ1-2, with TRBD1 as a possible D gene (6 bases). Germline V gene sequence: CDR1 MDHEN, CDR2 SYDVKM. The CDR3 contains 14 residues. V was cut by 2 bases and J by 6 bases, with 13 bases left in between. Here the CDR3 reads CASSLQGRWHGYTF. CDR3 bases: TGTGCCAGCAGTTTACAGGGGAGATGGCATGGCTACACCTTC.

The chain links TRBV10-3 to TRBJ1-3, with TRBD1 matching over 7 bases. The CDR3 length is 17 residues. With 4 bases clipped from V and 3 bases from J, the junction kept 12 bases outside the gene matches. Germline V gene sequence: CDR1 ENHRY, CDR2 SYGVKD. The CDR3: CAISGGTRGAGGNTIYF. The CDR3 coding sequence is TGTGCCATCAGTGGTGGGACCAGGGGGGCAGGTGGAAACACCATATATTTT.

The V gene is TRBV6-5, the J gene TRBJ2-3; 9 bases match TRBD1. There are 14 residues in the CDR3. J gave up 6 bases and V 4 bases, and 5 bases lay outside the gene matches. The germline V gene encodes CDR1 MNHEY and CDR2 SVGAGI. Written as DNA, the CDR3 is TGTGCCAGCAGTTCCGGGACAGGGAGGGATACGCAGTATTTT. Protein product: CASSSGTGRDTQYF.

This clone was seen a few times. The chain joins TRBV28 to TRBJ1-5; 9 bases line up with TRBD1. Per germline, CDR1 MDHEN and CDR2 SYDVKM. The CDR3 length is 15 residues. Trimming cost V 4 bases and J 5 bases; bases outside gene matches: 6. CDR3 sequence reads: CASSSQDRGYQPQHF. Here the CDR3 DNA reads TGTGCCAGCAGTTCCCAAGACAGGGGGTATCAGCCCCAGCATTTT.

The CDR3 reads CASSVLGDTRSYEQYF. The CDR3 nucleotides read TGTGCCAGCAGCGTATTAGGGGACACGCGCTCCTACGAGCAGTACTTC. V usage is TRBV9 and J usage is TRBJ2-7; TRBD1 might be the D (6 bases). Germline V gene lookup returns CDR1 SGDLS and CDR2 YYNGEE. This CDR3 region has 16 residues. With 1 base removed from V and 0 bases from J, the gap between germline ends came to 14 bases.

The V call is TRBV7-2, the J call TRBJ2-3, with 10 bases identical to TRBD2. Germline-derived CDR1 and CDR2 are SGHTA and FQGNSA. CDR3 length: 16 residues. Trimming removed 2 bases from V and 5 bases from J; junction bases left unmatched: 7. The CDR3 DNA reads TGTGCCAGCAGCTTAAGTCTAGCGGGAGCGGGAGATACGCAGTATTTT. Translating it yields CASSLSLAGAGDTQYF.

The rearrangement links TRBV11-2 to TRBJ2-3; 8 bases are shared with TRBD1. Germline CDR1 is SGHAT and CDR2 is FQNNGV. This CDR3 has 15 residues. Unmatched junction bases numbered 4, after V lost 5 bases and J lost 0 bases. CDR3: CASSRGQVSTDTQYF. The CDR3 region has the DNA TGTGCCAGCAGCCGGGGACAGGTCAGCACAGATACGCAGTATTTT.

This clone appeared a few times. The chain uses TRBV11-1 and TRBJ2-2; tentative D call: TRBD2 (5 bases). The CDR3 sequence is 14 residues long. CDR1 and CDR2 (germline): SGHAT, FQDESV (reference sequence). The V gene lost 1 base and the J gene lost 6 bases, with 9 bases spanning the gap. CDR3 bases: TGTGCCAGCAGCTTAGGTAGAGGGTCCGGGGAGCTGTTTTTT. This codes for CASSLGRGSGELFF.